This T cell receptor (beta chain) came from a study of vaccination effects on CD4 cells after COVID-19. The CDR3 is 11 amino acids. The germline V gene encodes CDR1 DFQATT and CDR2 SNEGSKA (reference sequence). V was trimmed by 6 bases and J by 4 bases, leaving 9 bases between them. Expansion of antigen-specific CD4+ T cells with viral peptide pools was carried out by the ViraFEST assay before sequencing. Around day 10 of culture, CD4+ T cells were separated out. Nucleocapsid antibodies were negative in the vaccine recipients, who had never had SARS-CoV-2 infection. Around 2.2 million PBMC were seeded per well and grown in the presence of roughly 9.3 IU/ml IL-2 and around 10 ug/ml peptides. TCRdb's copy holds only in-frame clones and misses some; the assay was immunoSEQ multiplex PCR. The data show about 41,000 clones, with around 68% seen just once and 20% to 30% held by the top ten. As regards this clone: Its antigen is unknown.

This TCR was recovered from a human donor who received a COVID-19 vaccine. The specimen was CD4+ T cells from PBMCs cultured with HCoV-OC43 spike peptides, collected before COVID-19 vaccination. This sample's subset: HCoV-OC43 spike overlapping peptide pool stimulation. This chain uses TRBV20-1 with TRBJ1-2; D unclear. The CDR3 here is CSAKGGYGYTF. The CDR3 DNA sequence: TGCAGTGCCAAAGGAGGCTATGGCTACACCTTC.